Listed here is a single T cell receptor beta chain. V was clipped by 0 bases and J by 4 bases, with 7 bases between them. Per the germline V gene, CDR1 is SGHVS and CDR2 is FQNEAQ. There are 14 residues in the CDR3. The data belong to a study of CD8 T cells in Susac syndrome. It was with random hexamers that about 0.45 to 1 ug RNA was reverse transcribed. The method of amplification for TCR beta CDR3 was immunoSEQ multiplex PCR, covering 54 Vbeta and 13 Jbeta. In TCRdb, the immunoSEQ multiplex PCR reads were re-called with MiXCR into one record per CDR3 protein. Counted here are 250,000 to 300,000 distinct CDR3 sequences, 65% to 90% occurring once; the ten biggest clones make up around 0.22%. TCR beta sequences were obtained from blood CD8+ and CD4+ T cells. The multiple sclerosis control group comprised treatment-naive patients with stable or active relapsing-remitting disease. In contrast to the negatively isolated CD8+ and CD4+ T cells, TEMRA cells were FACS-enriched.

The sequencing input was CD8+ T cells from PBMCs. The receptor's source is a human donor with multiple sclerosis. The J gene is TRBJ2-1, the V gene TRBV7-8, with D unresolved. CDR3 nucleotides: TGTGCCAGCAGCTTAGCGATGGTTTACAATGAGCAGTTCTTC. This translates into CASSLAMVYNEQFF. Based on the CDR3 plus reference TRBV7-8 and TRBJ2-1, the full variable domain is GAGVSQSPRYKVAKRGQDVALRCDPISGHVSLFWYQQALGQGPEFLTYFQNEAQLDKSGLPSDRFFAERPEGSVSTLKIQRTQQEDSAVYLCASSLAMVYNEQFFGPGTRLTVL.